The 4 T cell receptor beta chains below come from one sample, sequenced in a study of OX40 agonist ivuxolimab in advanced cancers. This table comes from immunoSEQ multiplex PCR, and its TCRdb copy is limited to in-frame clones, with some not included. The data show about 75,000 clones, with around 86% seen just once and roughly 8% held by the top ten. The starting material was CD4+ or CD8+ T cells sorted from blood, obtained in a trial of the OX40 agonist ivuxolimab. The receptors originated from an adult with an advanced solid tumor such as melanoma, head and neck, liver or kidney cancer.

This clone was counted once. CDR3 DNA sequence: TGTGCCAGCAGCTTATTTCGACAGATGAACACTGAAGCTTTCTTT. Protein product: CASSLFRQMNTEAFF. This chain uses TRBV11-2 with TRBJ1-1; the D gene is possibly TRBD1 (5 bases). V lost 2 bases, J lost 0 bases, and 10 bases lay in between. In germline, CDR1 is SGHAT, CDR2 FQNNGV. The CDR3 is 15 residues long.

This clone showed up just once. The J gene is TRBJ1-5, the V gene TRBV27; D unresolved. Trimming removed 6 bases from V and 2 bases from J, with 14 bases in between. Germline-derived CDR1 and CDR2 are MNHEY and SMNVEV (reference sequence). The CDR3 is made up of 15 amino acids. The CDR3 DNA is TGTGCCAGCAGGGGTTTGGGGTCGGGCAATCAGCCCCAGCATTTT. This sequence encodes CASRGLGSGNQPQHF.

V usage is TRBV6-6 and J usage is TRBJ1-2; the D is unclear. Germline V gives CDR1 MNHNY, CDR2 SVGAGI (reference sequence). The CDR3 consists of 10 residues. Trimming removed 10 bases from V and 5 bases from J, with 8 bases in between. The CDR3, as DNA: TGTGCCACCTGGTTGTATGGCTACACCTTC. Translating gives CATWLYGYTF.

This chain links TRBV4-1 with TRBJ2-1, with a tentative D call TRBD1 (5 bases). V lost 8 bases, J lost 0 bases, and 14 bases lay in between. The V gene's germline CDR1 is MGHRA and CDR2 YSYEKL. This CDR3 region has 15 residues. The CDR3 loop is CASRLVGPSYNEQFF. CDR3 sequence (DNA): TGCGCCAGCCGGTTGGTGGGGCCCTCCTACAATGAGCAGTTCTTC.